This T cell receptor (beta chain) was sequenced during a study of shared clonotypes between healthy human individuals. Across the whole study: CD4 naive cells filled three plates per donor, CD4 memory three, CD8 naive two and CD8 memory one.

The count of this clone is one. What it binds is not known. The CDR3 consists of 15 residues. The ends were cut back, 3 bases at V and 7 bases at J, with 18 bases in the middle. From germline, CDR1 is SGHTA and CDR2 FQGNSA. Profiled with immunoSEQ multiplex PCR; TCRdb holds only in-frame clones, not every one. Seen here are about 1 million clones, approximately 76% observed once, and the top ten hold 1.4% to 1.5%. Study-wide findings and caveats: Clonotype sharing among donors, it was expected, would be affected by sequencing depth. Relative to their counterparts shared across all four donors, non-shared clonotypes exhibited diminished generation probabilities.

Sequencing input: memory CD4+ T cells sorted from blood. Subset: CD45RA-negative fraction. The clonotype comes from a man aged 18 to 29 in good health. This rearrangement joins TRBV7-2 to TRBJ2-5; the D is unclear. The CDR3 reads CASSLEFSVGRTQYF. The CDR3 DNA follows: TGTGCCAGCAGCTTGGAGTTTTCCGTCGGTAGGACCCAGTACTTC.